This passage covers 27 T cell receptor beta chains from one sample sequenced in a study of shared clonotypes between healthy human individuals. Measured with immunoSEQ multiplex PCR; TCRdb has only the in-frame clones, and not every one. The data show roughly 640,000 clones, roughly 97% seen once. Sequenced sample: naive CD4+ T cells sorted from blood. Sample subset: CD45RA+ positively selected. These receptor sequences come from a woman aged 25-40 years in good health.

The chain has TRBV28 and TRBJ2-4; D might be TRBD1 (6 bases). Germline V gene sequence: CDR1 MDHEN, CDR2 SYDVKM. Trimming pared 5 bases from V and 4 bases from J, leaving 15 bases between. This CDR3 is 15 amino acids long. The CDR3 DNA follows: TGTGCCAGCAGTCAATCACCTGGACAGAAAAACATTCAGTACTTC. This codes for CASSQSPGQKNIQYF.

The gene calls are TRBV11-1 and TRBJ2-5, with D hard to call. Matching the DNA end better, TRBJ2-7 makes the J call doubtful. There are 13 residues in the CDR3. Germline V gene lookup returns CDR1 SGHAT and CDR2 FQDESV (reference sequence). In DNA form, the CDR3 reads TGTGCCAGCAGCTTAGCGGGCACCTACGAGCAGTACTTC. The encoded protein is CASSLAGTYEQYF.

CDR3 sequence reads: CASSPRTGMTQYF. The CDR3 DNA reads as TGTGCCAGCTCACCTCGGACGGGGATGACCCAGTACTTC. The V call is TRBV18, the J call TRBJ2-5, with TRBD2 as a possible D gene (5 bases). The CDR3 runs 13 residues. V lost 3 bases, J lost 7 bases, and 12 bases lay in between. The V gene's germline CDR1 is KGHSH and CDR2 LQKENI.

V usage is TRBV28 and J usage is TRBJ1-2; 9 bases agree with TRBD1. Trimming removed 3 bases from V and 3 bases from J; junction bases left unmatched: 2. Germline loops: CDR1 MDHEN, CDR2 SYDVKM. This CDR3 is 14 amino acids long. CDR3 DNA: TGTGCCAGCAGTTTTCGGACAGGGGACTATGGCTACACCTTC. Translation: CASSFRTGDYGYTF.

This rearrangement joins TRBV7-9 to TRBJ2-7; 8 nucleotides agree with TRBD2. Germline V CDR1 and CDR2: SEHNR, FQNEAQ (reference sequence). V lost 0 bases, J lost 2 bases, and 9 bases stayed unmatched. The CDR3 is 17 residues long. The CDR3 nucleotides are TGTGCCAGCAGCTTAGCGCGTAACCGGGAGGGCACCTACGAGCAGTACTTC. Protein product: CASSLARNREGTYEQYF.

The chain employs TRBV5-1 and TRBJ2-7; D is perhaps TRBD1 (5 bases). The germline CDR1 and CDR2 sequences are SGHRS and YFSETQ. CDR3 length: 15 amino acids. Between the trimmed V and J ends, which lost 0 bases and 7 bases, there was a span of 17 bases. The CDR3 DNA sequence: TGCGCCAGCAGCTTGGCCTCATTCGAAGGGGATGAGCAGTACTTC. It yields the protein CASSLASFEGDEQYF.

This clone was detected only once. DNA of the CDR3: TGTGCCAGCAGCAAAGATCCTAGGACACGTAAAAACATTCAGTACTTC. The encoded protein is CASSKDPRTRKNIQYF. This chain joins TRBV21-1 and TRBJ2-4; the table's D call of TRBD1 was not tested on the DNA. TRBV21-1 is flagged as a pseudogene. This CDR3 is 16 amino acids long.

The gene calls are TRBV6-1 and TRBJ2-3; TRBD2 matches at 13 bases. CDR1 is MNHNS and CDR2 is SASEGT in the germline V gene. CDR3 size: 19 residues. Trimming took 2 bases from V and 0 from J; bases not matched to a gene: 8. CDR3 region: CASSEIWGLAGPSTDTQYF. For the CDR3, the DNA is TGTGCCAGCAGTGAAATTTGGGGACTAGCGGGGCCTAGCACAGATACGCAGTATTTT.

V gene TRBV7-2 combines with J gene TRBJ2-3; D not certain. Germline V lookup: CDR1 SGHTA, CDR2 FQGNSA. CDR3 size: 13 residues. Trimming removed 5 bases from V and 5 bases from J, with 11 bases in between. The CDR3: CASSTRYIDTQYF. The CDR3 nucleotides are TGTGCCAGCAGCACCCGTTACATAGATACGCAGTATTTT.

The chain joins TRBV27 to TRBJ2-1, with D possibly matching TRBD2 (5 bases). With 0 bases removed from V and 0 bases from J, the gap between germline ends came to 15 bases. Germline values: CDR1 MNHEY, CDR2 SMNVEV (reference sequence). The CDR3 loop spans 18 amino acids. In nucleotides, the CDR3 is TGTGCCAGCAGTTTATCTCCTAATAGCGATAGCTCCTACAATGAGCAGTTCTTC. This sequence encodes CASSLSPNSDSSYNEQFF.

V and J are TRBV7-9 and TRBJ2-3; 14 bases match TRBD2. V lost 5 bases to trimming and J lost 4 bases; unmatched junction nucleotides: 8. CDR1 SEHNR and CDR2 FQNEAQ come from the germline V gene (reference sequence). CDR3 length: 17 residues. The DNA for the CDR3 is TGTGCCAGCAGCCGCGGGACTAGCGGGAGCCAAGCAGATACGCAGTATTTT. Translation gives CASSRGTSGSQADTQYF.

The V call is TRBV11-1, the J call TRBJ1-2; 12 bases fit TRBD1. Germline V gene lookup returns CDR1 SGHAT and CDR2 FQDESV (reference sequence). J lost 3 bases, V lost 5 bases, and 10 bases had no gene match. This CDR3 region has 17 residues. CDR3 residues: CASSPRPGQGADYGYTF. In DNA form, the CDR3 reads TGTGCCAGCAGCCCCCGGCCGGGACAGGGGGCGGACTATGGCTACACCTTC.

The chain carries TRBV28 and TRBJ2-3; 10 bases fit TRBD1. The CDR3 has 15 amino acids. Germline assignment: CDR1 MDHEN and CDR2 SYDVKM. The ends lost 2 bases at V and 4 bases at J; junction bases unmatched: 3. This CDR3 is CASSLTTGGPDTQYF. Here the CDR3 DNA reads TGTGCCAGCAGTTTAACGACAGGGGGCCCAGATACGCAGTATTTT.

V gene TRBV11-2 combines with J gene TRBJ2-5; the match to TRBD1 covers 9 bases. CDR1 and CDR2 (germline): SGHAT, FQNNGV. The CDR3 runs 14 residues. Trimming cost V 3 bases and J 2 bases; bases outside gene matches: 1. The CDR3 sequence: CASSFGTGQETQYF. The CDR3 coding sequence is TGTGCCAGCAGCTTCGGGACAGGGCAAGAGACCCAGTACTTC.

The chain employs TRBV28 and TRBJ1-1, with 8 bases identical to TRBD1. J gave up 4 bases and V 6 bases, and 10 bases lay outside the gene matches. The germline gives CDR1 MDHEN, CDR2 SYDVKM. The CDR3 sequence is 15 residues long. The CDR3 reads CASSPRQGLSTEAFF. CDR3 in DNA: TGTGCCAGCAGCCCGAGACAGGGGTTAAGCACTGAAGCTTTCTTT.

The rearrangement uses TRBV6-1 and TRBJ2-7; 8 bases fit TRBD1. This CDR3 spans 14 amino acids. J gave up 1 base and V 3 bases, and 2 bases lay outside the gene matches. CDR1 and CDR2 from the germline V gene are MNHNS and SASEGT. The CDR3 sequence is CASSDGQGSYEQYF. The CDR3 DNA sequence: TGTGCCAGCAGTGATGGACAGGGATCCTACGAGCAGTACTTC.

J is TRBJ2-3 and V is TRBV7-7; D is possibly TRBD1 or TRBD2 (6 bases each). V was clipped by 1 base and J by 4 bases, with 12 bases between them. The CDR3 length is 15 residues. Germline V CDR1 and CDR2: SSHAT, FNYEAQ (reference sequence). CDR3 DNA sequence: TGTGCCAGCAGCTTAGGGCAGGGGAGGCCAGATACGCAGTATTTT. This sequence encodes CASSLGQGRPDTQYF.

Here the CDR3 reads CASSLTRQPTGELFF. In DNA form, the CDR3 reads TGTGCCAGCAGCCTAACCCGACAACCCACCGGGGAGCTGTTTTTT. The genes are TRBV7-2 and TRBJ2-2; D gene ambiguous. V was pared by 5 bases and J by 4 bases, with 14 bases between. From germline, CDR1 is SGHTA and CDR2 FQGNSA. The CDR3 has 15 amino acids.

The V and J genes are TRBV5-4 and TRBJ2-7, with 7 bases aligning to TRBD2. Germline CDR1 reads SGHNT; CDR2 reads YYREEE (reference sequence). CDR3 size: 16 residues. The ends lost 4 bases at V and 2 bases at J; junction bases unmatched: 12. The CDR3 sequence: CASSDLGRGVAYEQYF. The CDR3 DNA reads TGTGCCAGCAGCGACTTAGGTCGGGGGGTGGCCTACGAGCAGTACTTC.

V and J are TRBV6-5 and TRBJ2-3; 7 nucleotides line up with TRBD2. CDR1 is MNHEY and CDR2 is SVGAGI in the germline V gene. The CDR3 is made up of 15 amino acids. The ends lost 2 bases at V and 2 bases at J; junction bases unmatched: 4. CDR3 amino acids: CASSYGAGVTDTQYF. The CDR3 DNA is TGTGCCAGCAGTTACGGCGCGGGAGTCACAGATACGCAGTATTTT.

This clone is a singleton in its sample. The chain has TRBV7-9 and TRBJ1-5; possibly TRBD1 for D (5 bases). This CDR3 spans 16 amino acids. Deletions cut 1 base from V and 3 bases from J, with 13 bases between. Germline-derived CDR1 and CDR2 are SEHNR and FQNEAQ (reference sequence). DNA of the CDR3: TGTGCCAGCAGCTTAGTTGAGGGGCAGACCAATCAGCCCCAGCATTTT. Its translation is CASSLVEGQTNQPQHF.

The J gene is TRBJ2-6, the V gene TRBV5-4; TRBD1 aligns across 7 bases. Trimming removed 4 bases from V and 2 bases from J; junction bases left unmatched: 3. The CDR3 totals 15 residues. The germline V gene has CDR1 SGHNT and CDR2 YYREEE (reference sequence). The chain's CDR3 is CASSKGQTGANVLTF. DNA for the CDR3: TGTGCCAGCAGCAAGGGACAGACTGGGGCCAACGTCCTGACTTTC.

This clone was detected only once. This sequence joins TRBV30 and TRBJ1-1; maybe TRBD1 (6 bases). The CDR3 runs 11 residues. The germline V gene encodes CDR1 GTSNPN and CDR2 SVGIG (reference sequence). Trimming removed 6 bases from V and 6 bases from J, with 11 bases in between. The CDR3 spells CACDRQAEAFF. CDR3 nucleotide sequence: TGTGCCTGCGACAGACAGGCTGAAGCTTTCTTT.

The chain uses TRBV7-9 and TRBJ2-5; TRBD1 matches at 7 bases. The J call may be incorrect, as the DNA end agrees better with TRBJ2-7. There are 13 residues in the CDR3. Germline CDR1 is SEHNR and CDR2 is FQNEAQ (reference sequence). CDR3 sequence (DNA): TGTGCCAGCAGCTTAACAGGGGTCTACGAGCAGTACTTC. Its translation: CASSLTGVYEQYF.

The J gene is TRBJ2-7, the V gene TRBV28; TRBD1 agrees at 12 bases. This CDR3 region has 14 residues. CDR1 is MDHEN and CDR2 is SYDVKM in the germline V gene. The V segment lost 8 bases and the J segment 8 bases; nucleotides outside the gene matches: 10. The CDR3 spells CASDGGQGAVKQYF. The CDR3 DNA sequence: TGTGCCAGCGACGGGGGACAGGGGGCTGTCAAGCAGTACTTC.

The gene calls are TRBV11-2 and TRBJ2-1; 13 nucleotides line up with TRBD2. This CDR3 is built from 17 residues. The V gene's germline CDR1 is SGHAT and CDR2 FQNNGV. The trim removed 5 bases at V and 6 bases at J, leaving 10 bases unmatched. CDR3 in amino acids: CASSPWTSGRWVNEQFF. The CDR3, as DNA: TGTGCCAGCAGCCCCTGGACTAGCGGGAGATGGGTCAATGAGCAGTTCTTC.

The chain has TRBV25-1 and TRBJ2-1, with 10 nucleotides matching TRBD1. CDR1 MGHDK and CDR2 SYGVNS come from the germline V gene. Trimming at V came to 6 bases and at J to 8 bases, leaving 4 bases not matched to a gene. The CDR3 has 13 amino acids. The DNA for the CDR3 is TGTGCCAGCAGCCGACAGGGGGCAGATGAGCAGTTCTTC. Its translation is CASSRQGADEQFF.